The 15 T cell receptor beta chains reported below all come from one sample, sequenced in a study of response to subunit inactivated influenza vaccine. TCRdb fed the RT-PCR reads into MiXCR, producing one record per CDR3 protein. Of 500,000 to 600,000 distinct CDR3 sequences listed, 13% to 15% were seen once; the top ten hold around 10%. The source material was PBMCs from blood, sampled 12 days after vaccination. Every receptor here comes from a man in his fifties or sixties who received an inactivated influenza vaccine.

This clonotype was observed a few times. The chain employs TRBV5-1 and TRBJ2-1; 8 nucleotides align to TRBD1. This CDR3 is 12 amino acids long. Looked up from germline, CDR1 is SGHRS and CDR2 is YFSETQ. V lost 0 bases, J lost 13 bases, and 3 bases stayed unmatched. The CDR3 protein is CASSLDGQGQFF. In nucleotides, the CDR3 is TGCGCCAGCAGCTTGGACGGACAGGGTCAGTTCTTC.

CDR3 sequence reads: CASSSDGTPYEQYF. The CDR3 nucleotides read TGTGCCAGCAGCTCCGATGGGACCCCCTACGAGCAGTACTTC. The rearrangement joins TRBV12-3 or TRBV12-4 to TRBJ2-7; the D gene could be TRBD1 or TRBD2 (5 bases each). The V gene lost 6 bases and the J gene lost 2 bases, with 14 bases spanning the gap. The CDR3 consists of 14 residues.

The CDR3: CASRGIGYGYTF. The CDR3 DNA reads as TGTGCCAGCAGGGGGATAGGCTATGGCTACACCTTC. J is TRBJ1-2 and V is TRBV12-3 or TRBV12-4; D uncertain. The V end lost 6 bases, the J end lost 4 bases, and 9 bases lay between the germline ends. This CDR3 comprises 12 residues.

This chain connects TRBV28 to TRBJ2-4; D gene ambiguous. The CDR3 extends over 12 amino acids. Germline lookup yields CDR1 MDHEN and CDR2 SYDVKM. V gave up 4 bases and J gave up 5 bases, with 6 bases separating them. This CDR3 reads CASSSAENIQYF. The CDR3 DNA reads TGTGCCAGCAGTTCTGCGGAAAACATTCAGTACTTC.

This clonotype showed up just a few times. Germline and junction disagree at one end, which may indicate a read error. The chain joins TRBV2 to TRBJ2-4, with D perhaps TRBD2 (7 bases). In germline, CDR1 is SNHLY, CDR2 FYNNEI. The CDR3 covers 16 residues. This CDR3 is CASSEWGAGAMNIQYF. For the CDR3, the DNA is TGTGCCAGCAGTGAGTGGGGGGCGGGGGCTATGAACATACAGTACTTC.

The chain couples TRBV15 to TRBJ2-3; a possible D gene is TRBD2 (6 bases). The ends were cut back, 0 bases at V and 7 bases at J, with 17 bases in the middle. The CDR3 contains 16 residues. Germline CDR1 reads LNHNV; CDR2 reads YYDKDF (reference sequence). CDR3 sequence (DNA): TGTGCCACCAGCAGAGATTATAGCGGAGGACTTCATACGCAGTATTTT. The encoded protein is CATSRDYSGGLHTQYF.

J is TRBJ1-2 and V is TRBV5-1; 7 positions match TRBD1. Germline trimming cut 0 bases from V and 4 bases from J; bases unmatched to any gene: 18. CDR1 is SGHRS and CDR2 is YFSETQ in the germline V gene. The CDR3 is 19 amino acids. The CDR3 nucleotides read TGCGCCAGCAGCTTGGCCCCTTCAACAGGGACAGCTTTTTCCTATGGCTACACCTTC. It is translated as CASSLAPSTGTAFSYGYTF.

The chain employs TRBV12-3 or TRBV12-4 and TRBJ2-7, with 8 bases aligning to TRBD2. V was clipped by 3 bases and J by 0 bases; unmatched bases: 7. CDR3 size: 16 residues. The CDR3 sequence is CASSFGGAGTSYEQYF. CDR3 in DNA: TGTGCCAGCAGTTTCGGGGGGGCTGGAACCTCCTACGAGCAGTACTTC.

The rearrangement uses TRBV12-3 or TRBV12-4 and TRBJ2-3, with D hard to call. This CDR3 spans 11 amino acids. Trimming shortened V by 4 bases and J by 9 bases, and 8 bases separated the two germline ends. CDR3 amino acids: CASSSTPTQYF. CDR3 in DNA: TGTGCCAGCAGTTCTACCCCCACGCAGTATTTT.

The chain joins TRBV30 to TRBJ1-5; a weak D match, TRBD1 (5 bases). The CDR3 totals 13 residues. From germline, CDR1 is GTSNPN and CDR2 SVGIG (reference sequence). V was pared by 0 bases and J by 7 bases, with 10 bases between. CDR3 in DNA: TGTGCCTGGAGTGTTTCAGGGAAGCAGCCCCAGCATTTT. Translated, it gives CAWSVSGKQPQHF.

The chain employs TRBV29-1 and TRBJ2-7; TRBD1 matches at 9 bases. V was pared by 7 bases and J by 8 bases, with 15 bases of the junction left unmatched. The CDR3 length is 14 residues. Germline CDR1 reads SQVTM; CDR2 reads ANQGSEA. CDR3 amino acids: CSAGQGGTSYQQYF. CDR3 nucleotide sequence: TGCAGCGCGGGACAGGGCGGGACCTCTTACCAGCAGTACTTC.

This clonotype has just a few counts. The chain joins TRBV3-1 to TRBJ2-1; 14 bases are shared with TRBD2. Trimming took 1 base from V and 2 from J; bases not matched to a gene: 7. This CDR3 contains 19 residues. Germline values: CDR1 LGHDT, CDR2 YNNKEL (reference sequence). The CDR3 bases are TGTGCCAGCAGCCAAGGGCGACTAGCGGGAGGGATGACCTACAATGAGCAGTTCTTC. This sequence encodes CASSQGRLAGGMTYNEQFF.

This clonotype has just a few counts. This rearrangement joins TRBV6-1 to TRBJ2-5; no clear D. Germline V CDR1 and CDR2: MNHNS, SASEGT. V dropped 6 bases and J dropped 1 base, with 15 bases sitting between them. This CDR3 contains 15 residues. The CDR3 loop is CASRNPTEFQETQYF. Written as DNA, the CDR3 is TGTGCCAGCAGAAACCCTACAGAATTCCAAGAGACCCAGTACTTC.

This clonotype was seen many times. The chain has TRBV28 and TRBJ2-1, with 8 bases aligning to TRBD2. The length of the CDR3 is 15 residues. The V and J ends lost 6 bases and 4 bases, in that order; junction bases with no gene match: 8. Germline CDR1 is MDHEN and CDR2 is SYDVKM. CDR3 sequence: CASRPPGLVYNEQFF. The CDR3 region has the DNA TGTGCCAGCAGACCTCCGGGACTAGTTTACAATGAGCAGTTCTTC.

The chain employs TRBV20-1 and TRBJ2-7; D gene uncertain. Trimming took 3 bases from V and 0 from J, leaving 9 bases between them. The CDR3 is made up of 13 amino acids. CDR1 and CDR2 (germline): DFQATT, SNEGSKA (reference sequence). CDR3 amino acids: CSASGMHSYEQYF. In DNA form, the CDR3 reads TGCAGTGCTAGTGGGATGCACTCCTACGAGCAGTACTTC.